The 26 T cell receptor beta chains below come from one sample, sequenced in a study of somatic mutations in cytotoxic T cells in rheumatoid arthritis. Assay: immunoSEQ multiplex PCR; the TCRdb copy retains only in-frame clones and omits some. The sample has approximately 17,000 clones, 60% to 85% seen once; the top ten hold 4.5% to 6%. Sequences were obtained from CD8+ T cells sorted from blood. Receptors originate from an adult with rheumatoid arthritis.

The chain has TRBV29-1 and TRBJ1-2; D perhaps matches TRBD1 (5 bases). Germline values: CDR1 SQVTM, CDR2 ANQGSEA. Trimming cost V 1 base and J 4 bases, with 10 bases left between them. CDR3 size: 13 residues. The CDR3 sequence is CSVEGGLFYGYTF. The CDR3 nucleotides read TGCAGCGTTGAAGGGGGACTCTTCTATGGCTACACCTTC. Full variable domain (remainder filled in from reference TRBV29-1 and TRBJ1-2): SAVISQKPSRDICQRGTSLTIQCQVDSQVTMMFWYRQQPGQSLTLIATANQGSEATYESGFVIDKFPISRPNLTFSTLTVSNMSPEDSSIYLCSVEGGLFYGYTFGSGTRLTVV.

CDR3 in DNA: TGCGCCAGCAGCCAGCTGCCCTACCTAGGCACAGATACGCAGTATTTT. This codes for CASSQLPYLGTDTQYF. This sequence joins TRBV4-1 and TRBJ2-3; no firm D call. Trimming pared 3 bases from V and 1 base from J, leaving 14 bases between. Germline V gene sequence: CDR1 MGHRA, CDR2 YSYEKL. The CDR3 runs 16 residues.

The J gene is TRBJ1-3, the V gene TRBV13, with TRBD1 matching 11 bases. The V and J ends lost 3 bases and 2 bases, in that order; junction bases with no gene match: 15. Per the germline V gene, CDR1 is PRHDT and CDR2 is FYEKMQ (reference sequence). This CDR3 spans 20 amino acids. The DNA of the CDR3 is TGTGCCAGCAGCTTCGTTCGAGGACAGGGGGCGAAGGGTCCTGGAAACACCATATATTTT. It codes for CASSFVRGQGAKGPGNTIYF.

This chain connects TRBV5-6 to TRBJ1-1; D is uncertain. Germline V lookup: CDR1 SGHDT, CDR2 YYEEEE. V was shortened by 0 bases and J by 5 bases, with 8 bases between the two germline ends. The CDR3 loop spans 13 amino acids. The CDR3 DNA reads TGTGCCAGCAGCTTGGGGGTGTCGACTGAAGCTTTCTTT. It encodes CASSLGVSTEAFF.

The V call is TRBV6-4, the J call TRBJ2-7; either TRBD1 or TRBD2 may fit D (6 bases each). Looked up from germline, CDR1 is MRHNA and CDR2 is SNTAGT. The length of the CDR3 is 13 residues. Trimming shortened V by 0 bases and J by 7 bases, and 10 bases separated the two germline ends. CDR3 sequence (DNA): TGTGCCAGCAGTGACTCCAAGGGGGGAGAGCAGTACTTC. It codes for CASSDSKGGEQYF.

The chain uses TRBV19 and TRBJ2-7; D gene unclear. The CDR3 contains 14 residues. Trimming left V 3 bases short and J 0 bases short, with 9 bases between. The germline CDR1 and CDR2 sequences are LNHDA and SQIVND (reference sequence). CDR3 in DNA: TGTGCCAGTAGTATTTTAGGTTTCTCCTACGAGCAGTACTTC. Encoded protein: CASSILGFSYEQYF.

CDR3 residues: CASSPDKGLEQYF. CDR3 nucleotide sequence: TGTGCCAGTAGTCCGGACAAGGGGCTCGAGCAGTACTTC. V and J are TRBV19 and TRBJ2-7, with D maybe TRBD1 (5 bases). CDR1 is LNHDA, CDR2 SQIVND, per germline (reference sequence). With 5 bases removed from V and 6 bases from J, the gap between germline ends came to 14 bases. This CDR3 is 13 amino acids long.

On this clone itself: Compared with germline, one end of the junction differs, possibly owing to a read error. The chain links TRBV29-1 to TRBJ1-1; D is ambiguous. The CDR3 is made up of 8 amino acids. The germline CDR1 and CDR2 sequences are SQVTM and ANQGSEA. The CDR3 loop is CSVGQHSF. CDR3 in DNA: TGCAGCGTTGGGCAACACAGCTTT.

This clone was seen just once. V and J are TRBV27 and TRBJ2-4; D remains ambiguous. The CDR3 is made up of 13 amino acids. Trimming shortened V by 4 bases and J by 5 bases, and 9 bases separated the two germline ends. Looked up from germline, CDR1 is MNHEY and CDR2 is SMNVEV (reference sequence). CDR3 in amino acids: CASSSPLENIQYF. In DNA form, the CDR3 reads TGTGCCAGCAGTTCCCCCCTGGAAAACATTCAGTACTTC.

The chain recombines TRBV15 with TRBJ2-3, with D perhaps TRBD2 (7 bases). CDR1 and CDR2 from the germline V gene are LNHNV and YYDKDF (reference sequence). V was trimmed by 8 bases and J by 0 bases, leaving 21 bases between them. This CDR3 has 17 amino acids. The CDR3 DNA is TGTGCCACCGGGGACATGGGTAGCGGGTGGAGCACAGATACGCAGTATTTT. This gives the protein CATGDMGSGWSTDTQYF.

This chain joins TRBV2 and TRBJ1-4; D is ambiguous. CDR1 and CDR2 (germline): SNHLY, FYNNEI. V was clipped by 3 bases and J by 1 base, with 6 bases between them. This CDR3 region has 14 residues. The CDR3 nucleotides are TGTGCCAGCAGTGAGTGGGGAACTAATGAAAAACTGTTTTTT. Translation gives CASSEWGTNEKLFF. The full variable domain, in which reference TRBV2 and TRBJ1-4 provide the parts outside the CDR3, is EPEVTQTPSHQVTQMGQEVILRCVPISNHLYFYWYRQILGQKVEFLVSFYNNEISEKSEIFDDQFSVERPDGSNFTLKIRSTKLEDSAMYFCASSEWGTNEKLFFGSGTQLSVL.

In nucleotides, the CDR3 is TGTGCCTGGAGTCCAGGGGGAGGCACTGAAGCTTTCTTT. As protein: CAWSPGGGTEAFF. The chain links TRBV30 to TRBJ1-1; TRBD1 matches 7 bases. The germline CDR1 and CDR2 sequences are GTSNPN and SVGIG (reference sequence). This CDR3 contains 13 residues. The trim removed 2 bases at V and 4 bases at J, leaving 4 bases unmatched.

The CDR3 is CASSIERGGYTEAFF. Here the CDR3 DNA reads TGTGCCAGTAGTATCGAGAGGGGAGGGTACACTGAAGCTTTCTTT. This sequence joins TRBV19 and TRBJ1-1, with D maybe TRBD1 (5 bases). Looked up from germline, CDR1 is LNHDA and CDR2 is SQIVND (reference sequence). V was trimmed by 3 bases and J by 3 bases, leaving 14 bases between them. The CDR3 extends over 15 amino acids.

The chain is built from TRBV19 and TRBJ1-1; no clear D gene. V lost 4 bases, J lost 4 bases, and 4 bases lay in between. CDR1 and CDR2 from the germline V gene are LNHDA and SQIVND (reference sequence). The CDR3 is 11 residues long. In nucleotides, the CDR3 is TGTGCCAGTAGTAGCCCCACTGAAGCTTTCTTT. This encodes CASSSPTEAFF.

DNA of the CDR3: TGCGCCAGCAGCCAAGGCCGGACTAGCGGAACCTACGAGCAGTACTTC. It yields the protein CASSQGRTSGTYEQYF. The chain recombines TRBV4-1 with TRBJ2-7; 10 bases map to TRBD2. The germline V gene encodes CDR1 MGHRA and CDR2 YSYEKL. This CDR3 has 16 residues. The ends lost 1 base at V and 2 bases at J; junction bases unmatched: 5.

This clone is a singleton in its sample. This chain joins TRBV2 and TRBJ2-2; D gene uncertain. From germline, CDR1 is SNHLY and CDR2 FYNNEI. Trimming stripped 8 bases from V and 7 bases from J, with 17 bases between. The CDR3 is 14 residues long. The CDR3, as DNA: TGTGCCAGCGCCGAGGCCCCCACGGACGGGGAGCTGTTTTTT. Translating gives CASAEAPTDGELFF.

The genes are TRBV5-5 and TRBJ2-7; D tentatively reads TRBD1 or TRBD2 (5 bases each). Germline V gene sequence: CDR1 SGHKS, CDR2 YYEKEE (reference sequence). The ends were cut back, 1 base at V and 0 bases at J, with 8 bases in the middle. This CDR3 comprises 14 residues. The CDR3 protein is CASSLRGVSYEQYF. CDR3 bases: TGTGCCAGCAGCTTGAGGGGAGTCTCCTACGAGCAGTACTTC.

This clone has only a few counts. This chain joins TRBV6-1 and TRBJ2-7, with 7 bases aligning to TRBD1. The CDR3 loop spans 13 amino acids. The J segment lost 4 bases and the V segment lost 3 bases, leaving 3 bases of the junction unmatched. Germline assignment: CDR1 MNHNS and CDR2 SASEGT. The CDR3 nucleotides are TGTGCCAGCAGTGAGGTACAGGGGTACGAGCAGTACTTC. As protein: CASSEVQGYEQYF.

V usage is TRBV27 and J usage is TRBJ2-3, with TRBD1 identical over 9 bases. With V trimmed by 6 bases and J by 3 bases, 7 bases remained unmatched. Germline V lookup: CDR1 MNHEY, CDR2 SMNVEV (reference sequence). This CDR3 has 15 residues. The CDR3 region has the DNA TGTGCCAGCAGCAAGACAGGGGGGGGTACAGATACGCAGTATTTT. It codes for CASSKTGGGTDTQYF.

This clone was seen a few times. The rearrangement links TRBV7-9 to TRBJ2-5; D perhaps matches TRBD1 (6 bases). Germline loops: CDR1 SEHNR, CDR2 FQNEAQ (reference sequence). The length of the CDR3 is 14 residues. The V end lost 4 bases, the J end lost 1 base, and 10 bases lay between the germline ends. CDR3 sequence (DNA): TGTGCCAGCAGCTCCGGACAGAGCCAAGAGACCCAGTACTTC. It translates to CASSSGQSQETQYF.

CDR3 DNA sequence: TGTGCCAGCAGTTTAGGGGGGCTTCCTACCTACGAGCAGTACTTC. Amino acid sequence: CASSLGGLPTYEQYF. V usage is TRBV27 and J usage is TRBJ2-7; D might be TRBD1 or TRBD2, each matching 6 bases. CDR1 is MNHEY and CDR2 is SMNVEV in the germline V gene (reference sequence). Trimming left V 2 bases short and J 2 bases short, with 13 bases between. The CDR3 loop spans 15 amino acids.

V gene TRBV5-1 combines with J gene TRBJ2-1; no clear D gene. This CDR3 region has 13 residues. With 1 base removed from V and 3 bases from J, the gap between germline ends came to 5 bases. In germline, CDR1 is SGHRS, CDR2 YFSETQ. CDR3 loop: CASSLSSYNEQFF. CDR3 coding DNA: TGCGCCAGCAGCTTGTCCAGCTACAATGAGCAGTTCTTC.

CDR3 DNA: TGTGCCAGCAGCCCCGGCGGTGGCGAGGGGATCACAGATACGCAGTATTTT. Amino acid sequence: CASSPGGGEGITDTQYF. The chain joins TRBV7-9 to TRBJ2-3, with D possibly being TRBD1 or TRBD2 (5 bases each). Germline V gene data show CDR1 as SEHNR and CDR2 as FQNEAQ (reference sequence). The CDR3 length is 17 residues. The V end was cut by 5 bases, the J end by 2 bases, with 20 bases between.

The sample holds a few counts of this clone. The chain links TRBV6-6 to TRBJ1-1, with 7 positions matching TRBD1. J gave up 3 bases and V 5 bases, and 6 bases lay outside the gene matches. CDR1 is MNHNY, CDR2 SVGAGI, per germline (reference sequence). The CDR3 runs to 14 residues. The CDR3 DNA sequence: TGTGCCAGCAGTAAGACAGGGTGGGACACTGAAGCTTTCTTT. This translates into CASSKTGWDTEAFF.

The J gene is TRBJ2-7, the V gene TRBV6-5; D is unresolved. CDR1 and CDR2 from the germline V gene are MNHEY and SVGAGI. Deletions cut 0 bases from V and 4 bases from J, with 4 bases between. The CDR3 spans 12 residues. CDR3 bases: TGTGCCAGCAGTTACTCGAAGTACGAGCAGTACTTC. This codes for CASSYSKYEQYF.

The CDR3 nucleotides are TGTGCCAGCAGTGAACCCTACAAGAGACTTCAAGGAGGAGATGAGCAGTTCTTC. This codes for CASSEPYKRLQGGDEQFF. The chain carries TRBV6-1 and TRBJ2-1; the D gene is possibly TRBD2 (5 bases). V dropped 2 bases and J dropped 8 bases, with 25 bases sitting between them. Per germline, CDR1 MNHNS and CDR2 SASEGT. The CDR3 covers 18 residues.